Below, 10 T cell receptor beta chains from the same sample are listed, as sequenced in a study of blood T cell repertoires in COVID-19 (dated by TCRdb to the early 2020s). Libraries came from the immunoSEQ multiplex PCR assay. As stored in TCRdb, this immuneACCESS dataset retains in-frame rearrangements with V and J assigned. A fraction of the clones does not appear; measured against another copy, unresolved V genes explain less than half of the discrepancy, and the remainder lacks a known reason. The sample includes approximately 120,000 clones, with 80% to 85% observed a single time. The ten top clones hold more than 15% of the sample. Sequencing used PBMCs or T cells enriched from blood (not recorded which). These TCRs come from a man aged 30 to 39 who had recovered from COVID-19.

The J gene is TRBJ2-3, the V gene TRBV4-1; 12 positions match TRBD2. The CDR3 totals 15 residues. Germline CDR1 and CDR2: MGHRA and YSYEKL. The V segment lost 3 bases and the J segment 3 bases; nucleotides outside the gene matches: 1. The CDR3 DNA follows: TGCGCCAGCAGCCAGACTAGCGGGAGAACAGATACGCAGTATTTT. Protein sequence: CASSQTSGRTDTQYF.

The rearrangement uses TRBV30 and TRBJ2-3; D is unclear. The germline CDR1 and CDR2 sequences are GTSNPN and SVGIG (reference sequence). The CDR3 consists of 11 residues. The DNA for the CDR3 is TGTGCTCGAAAAGCCACAGATACGCAGTATTTT. Protein sequence: CARKATDTQYF.

The CDR3 sequence: CASATETQYF. CDR3 coding DNA: TGTGCCAGCGCTACAGAGACCCAGTACTTC. J is TRBJ2-5 and V is TRBV2; D call uncertain. This CDR3 has 10 residues. Trimming stripped 8 bases from V and 4 bases from J, with 5 bases between. The V gene's germline CDR1 is SNHLY and CDR2 FYNNEI.

The chain employs TRBV5-6 and TRBJ2-6; 9 positions agree with TRBD1. This CDR3 has 18 residues. V dropped 4 bases and J dropped 2; count of bases not matched to a gene: 10. CDR1 and CDR2 from the germline V gene are SGHDT and YYEEEE. The CDR3 sequence: CASSPPGTGKAGANVLTF. DNA of the CDR3: TGTGCCAGCAGCCCTCCCGGGACAGGGAAGGCTGGGGCCAACGTCCTGACTTTC.

This clone has just one count. The J gene is TRBJ2-1, the V gene TRBV20-1; the D is unclear. From germline, CDR1 is DFQATT and CDR2 SNEGSKA (reference sequence). CDR3 length equals 15 residues. Deletions cut 3 bases from V and 0 bases from J, with 12 bases between. CDR3 in amino acids: CSASILESSYNEQFF. Written as DNA, the CDR3 is TGCAGTGCTAGTATACTGGAGAGCTCCTACAATGAGCAGTTCTTC.

The DNA for the CDR3 is TGTGCCAGTAGTGCCCGTTACAGGGGGGGCAGTTCACCCCTCCACTTT. As protein: CASSARYRGGSSPLHF. V usage is TRBV19 and J usage is TRBJ1-6; 8 bases align to TRBD1. This CDR3 spans 16 amino acids. The germline V gene has CDR1 LNHDA and CDR2 SQIVND (reference sequence). V lost 5 bases, J lost 9 bases, and 12 bases stayed unmatched.

This clone showed up just a few times. V usage is TRBV6-4 and J usage is TRBJ2-1, with D uncertain. The CDR3 has 14 residues. Trimming pared 3 bases from V and 1 base from J, leaving 7 bases between. CDR1 is MRHNA and CDR2 is SNTAGT in the germline V gene. The DNA for the CDR3 is TGTGCCAGCAGTGAATCCCCTTCCTACAATGAGCAGTTCTTC. Protein sequence: CASSESPSYNEQFF.

The chain recombines TRBV27 with TRBJ1-1, with 7 bases that match TRBD1. V dropped 6 bases and J dropped 1; count of bases not matched to a gene: 8. This CDR3 has 15 amino acids. Looked up from germline, CDR1 is MNHEY and CDR2 is SMNVEV (reference sequence). CDR3 loop: CASRQAYRGNTEAFF. The CDR3 DNA is TGTGCCAGCAGGCAAGCGTACAGGGGGAACACTGAAGCTTTCTTT.

The chain joins TRBV25-1 to TRBJ2-1; 7 nucleotides align to TRBD1. Germline V gene data show CDR1 as MGHDK and CDR2 as SYGVNS. The CDR3 totals 15 residues. J lost 6 bases, V lost 4 bases, and 9 bases had no gene match. CDR3 bases: TGTGCCAGCAGTGGATACGACAGGGCTGGCAATGAGCAGTTCTTC. Residues: CASSGYDRAGNEQFF.

This clone was counted once. The genes are TRBV6-5 and TRBJ1-2; TRBD1 matches at 9 bases. With V trimmed by 6 bases and J by 8 bases, 7 bases remained unmatched. The CDR3 totals 13 residues. CDR1 is MNHEY and CDR2 is SVGAGI in the germline V gene. DNA for the CDR3: TGTGCCAGCAGGGGGACAGGGAGTTTAGGCTACACCTTC. This sequence encodes CASRGTGSLGYTF.